The subject of this entry is one T cell receptor (beta chain). Its target is unknown. Sampled while nominally healthy, donors likely had unrecorded immune exposures. This sample stems from a study of cytomegalovirus exposure and HLA in healthy donors. V dropped 5 bases and J dropped 0; count of bases not matched to a gene: 4. The CDR3 covers 15 residues. Germline values: CDR1 MNHEY, CDR2 SMNVEV (reference sequence). Amplification used 60 Vbeta primers and 13 Jbeta primers. The data were produced by immunoSEQ multiplex PCR, yet TCRdb's version contains in-frame clones alone and is incomplete. The sample carries about 130,000 clones, approximately 85% recorded once. Study outcomes and limitations: A link between a missense DCLRE1C variant and TCR beta V- and J-gene trimming emerged from a later analysis.

Sequenced sample: PBMCs. The origin of this receptor is a boy aged 10-17 years in good health and CMV-seronegative. The chain joins TRBV27 to TRBJ1-3, with 7 positions matching TRBD1. The CDR3 nucleotides are TGTGCCAGCAGTGACAGGGCAATCTCTGGAAACACCATATATTTT. It specifies CASSDRAISGNTIYF.